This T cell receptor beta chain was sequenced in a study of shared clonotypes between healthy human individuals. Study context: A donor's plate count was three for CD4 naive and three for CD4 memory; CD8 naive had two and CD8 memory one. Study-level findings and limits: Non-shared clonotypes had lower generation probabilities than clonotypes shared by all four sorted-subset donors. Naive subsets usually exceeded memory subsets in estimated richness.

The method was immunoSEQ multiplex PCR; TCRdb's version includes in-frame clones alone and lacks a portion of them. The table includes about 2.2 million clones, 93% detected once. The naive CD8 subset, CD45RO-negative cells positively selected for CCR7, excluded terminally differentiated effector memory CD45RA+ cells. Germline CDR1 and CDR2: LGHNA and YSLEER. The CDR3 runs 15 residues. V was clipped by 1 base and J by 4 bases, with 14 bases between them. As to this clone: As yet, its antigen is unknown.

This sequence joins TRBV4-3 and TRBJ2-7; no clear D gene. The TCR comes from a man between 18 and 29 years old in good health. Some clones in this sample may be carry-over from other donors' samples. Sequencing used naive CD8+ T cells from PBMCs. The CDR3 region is CASSQVFLSTYEQYF. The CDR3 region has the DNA TGCGCCAGCAGCCAAGTCTTTTTGAGTACTTACGAGCAGTACTTC.